This T cell receptor (beta chain) was obtained from a study of OX40 agonist ivuxolimab in advanced cancers. TCRdb keeps only in-frame clones here, not all; method: immunoSEQ multiplex PCR. The table records about 62,000 clones, more than 65% of them present only once. The sequences come from CD4+ or CD8+ T cells sorted from blood, collected in a trial of the OX40 agonist ivuxolimab. This sequence was found in an adult with an advanced solid tumor such as melanoma, head and neck, liver or kidney cancer.

The CDR3 protein is CASSQSPAGGKEQYF. CDR3 nucleotide sequence: TGTGCCAGCAGCCAATCCCCGGCGGGCGGCAAGGAGCAGTACTTC. The chain couples TRBV9 to TRBJ2-7; TRBD2 is a possible D gene (5 bases). V lost 4 bases to trimming and J lost 7 bases, with 21 bases between them. This CDR3 is built from 15 residues. Germline lookup yields CDR1 SGDLS and CDR2 YYNGEE.